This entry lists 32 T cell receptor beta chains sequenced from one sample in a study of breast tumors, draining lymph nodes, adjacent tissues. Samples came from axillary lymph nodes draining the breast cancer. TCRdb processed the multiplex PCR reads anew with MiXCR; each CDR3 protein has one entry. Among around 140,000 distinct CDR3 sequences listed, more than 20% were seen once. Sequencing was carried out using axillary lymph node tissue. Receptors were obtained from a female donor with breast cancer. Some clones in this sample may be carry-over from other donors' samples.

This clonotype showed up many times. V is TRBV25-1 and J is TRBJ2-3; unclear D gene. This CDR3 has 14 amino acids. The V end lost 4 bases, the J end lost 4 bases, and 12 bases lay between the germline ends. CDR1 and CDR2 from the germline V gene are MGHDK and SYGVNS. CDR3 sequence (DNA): TGTGCCAGCAGTGCCCAGGAAAAGGCAGATACGCAGTATTTT. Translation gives CASSAQEKADTQYF. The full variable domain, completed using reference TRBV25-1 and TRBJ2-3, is EADIYQTPRYLVIGTGKKITLECSQTMGHDKMYWYQQDPGMELHLIHYSYGVNSTEKGDLSSESTVSRIRTEHFPLTLESARPSHTSQYLCASSAQEKADTQYFGPGTRLTVL.

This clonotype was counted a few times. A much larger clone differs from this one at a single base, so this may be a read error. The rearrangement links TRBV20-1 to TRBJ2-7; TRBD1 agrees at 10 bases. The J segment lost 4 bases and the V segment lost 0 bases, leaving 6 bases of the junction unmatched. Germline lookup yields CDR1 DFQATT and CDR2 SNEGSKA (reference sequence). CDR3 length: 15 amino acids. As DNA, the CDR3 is TGCAGTGCTAGAGATTCGACAGGGGGCGGGTACGAGCAGTACTTC. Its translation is CSARDSTGGGYEQYF.

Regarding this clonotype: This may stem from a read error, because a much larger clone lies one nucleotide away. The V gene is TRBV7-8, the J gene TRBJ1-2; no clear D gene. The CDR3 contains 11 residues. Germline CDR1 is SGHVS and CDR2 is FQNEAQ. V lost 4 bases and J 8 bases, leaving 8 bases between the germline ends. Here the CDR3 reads CASSSPAGYTF. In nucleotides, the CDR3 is TGTGCCAGCAGCTCACCCGCAGGCTACACCTTC.

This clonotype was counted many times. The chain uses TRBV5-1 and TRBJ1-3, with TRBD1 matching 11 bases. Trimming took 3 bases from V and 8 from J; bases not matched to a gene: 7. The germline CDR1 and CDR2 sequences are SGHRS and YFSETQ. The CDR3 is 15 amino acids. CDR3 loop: CASSSAGTGGDTIYF. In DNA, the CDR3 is TGCGCCAGCAGCTCAGCCGGGACAGGGGGAGACACCATATATTTT.

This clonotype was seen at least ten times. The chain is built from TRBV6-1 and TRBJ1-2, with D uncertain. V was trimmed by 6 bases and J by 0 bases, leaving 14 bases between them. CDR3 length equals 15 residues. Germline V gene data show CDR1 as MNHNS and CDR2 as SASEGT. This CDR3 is CASRGKGETNYGYTF. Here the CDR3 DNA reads TGTGCCAGCAGGGGGAAAGGCGAGACTAACTATGGCTACACCTTC.

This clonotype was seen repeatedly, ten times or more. Here the CDR3 DNA reads TGTGCCAGTATGGGACAGGGGCGAACCGGGGAGCTGTTTTTT. Residues: CASMGQGRTGELFF. J is TRBJ2-2 and V is TRBV19, with 10 bases that match TRBD1. This CDR3 contains 14 residues. Per the germline V gene, CDR1 is LNHDA and CDR2 is SQIVND (reference sequence). J lost 5 bases, V lost 7 bases, and 4 bases had no gene match.

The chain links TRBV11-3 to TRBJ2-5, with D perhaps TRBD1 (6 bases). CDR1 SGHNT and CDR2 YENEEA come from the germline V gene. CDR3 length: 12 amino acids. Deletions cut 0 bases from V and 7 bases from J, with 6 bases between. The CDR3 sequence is CASSLDRGTQYF. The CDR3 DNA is TGTGCCAGCAGCTTAGACAGGGGGACCCAGTACTTC.

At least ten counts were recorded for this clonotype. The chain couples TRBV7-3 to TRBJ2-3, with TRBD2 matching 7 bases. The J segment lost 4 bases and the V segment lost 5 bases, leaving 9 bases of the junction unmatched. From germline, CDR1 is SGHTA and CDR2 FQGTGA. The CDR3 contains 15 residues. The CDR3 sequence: CASSPLPGGPDTQYF. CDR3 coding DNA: TGTGCCAGCAGCCCTCTCCCGGGAGGCCCAGATACGCAGTATTTT.

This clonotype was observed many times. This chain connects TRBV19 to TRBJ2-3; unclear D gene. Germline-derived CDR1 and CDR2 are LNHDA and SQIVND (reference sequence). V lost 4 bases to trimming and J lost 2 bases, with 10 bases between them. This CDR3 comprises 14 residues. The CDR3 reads CASSRADLTDTQYF. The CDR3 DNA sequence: TGTGCCAGTAGTAGGGCCGACCTCACAGATACGCAGTATTTT. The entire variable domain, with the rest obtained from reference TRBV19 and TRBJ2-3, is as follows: DGGITQSPKYLFRKEGQNVTLSCEQNLNHDAMYWYRQDPGQGLRLIYYSQIVNDFQKGDIAEGYSVSREKKESFPLTVTSAQKNPTAFYLCASSRADLTDTQYFGPGTRLTVL.

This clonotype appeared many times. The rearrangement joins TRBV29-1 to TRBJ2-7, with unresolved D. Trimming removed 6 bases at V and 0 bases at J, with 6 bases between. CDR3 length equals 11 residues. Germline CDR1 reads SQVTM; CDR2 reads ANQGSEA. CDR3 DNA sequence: TGCAGCGTGTTTACCTCCTACGAGCAGTACTTC. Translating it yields CSVFTSYEQYF.

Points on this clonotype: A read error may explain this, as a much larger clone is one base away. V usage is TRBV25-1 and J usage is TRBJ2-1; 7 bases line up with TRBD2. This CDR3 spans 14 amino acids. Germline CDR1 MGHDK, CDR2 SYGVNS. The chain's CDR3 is CASRSGASYDEQFF. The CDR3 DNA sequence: TGTGCCAGTAGGAGCGGGGCCTCCTACGATGAGCAGTTCTTC.

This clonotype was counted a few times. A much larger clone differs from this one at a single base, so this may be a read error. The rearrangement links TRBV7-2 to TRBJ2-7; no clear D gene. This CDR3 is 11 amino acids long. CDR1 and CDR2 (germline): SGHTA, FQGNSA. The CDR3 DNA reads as TGTGCCAGCAGCGTAGCCTACGAGCAGTGCTTC. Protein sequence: CASSVAYEQCF.

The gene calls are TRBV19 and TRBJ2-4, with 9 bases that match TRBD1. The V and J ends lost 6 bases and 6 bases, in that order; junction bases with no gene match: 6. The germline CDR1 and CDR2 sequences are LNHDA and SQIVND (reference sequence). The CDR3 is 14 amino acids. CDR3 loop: CASSRTGDRNIQYF. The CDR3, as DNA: TGTGCCAGTAGCAGGACAGGGGATAGAAACATTCAGTACTTC.

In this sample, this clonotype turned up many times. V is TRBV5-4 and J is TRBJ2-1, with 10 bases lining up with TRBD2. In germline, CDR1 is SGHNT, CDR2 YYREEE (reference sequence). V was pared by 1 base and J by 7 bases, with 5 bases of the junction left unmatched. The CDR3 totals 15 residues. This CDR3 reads CASSLQREGRNEQFF. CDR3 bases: TGTGCCAGCAGCTTGCAGCGGGAGGGCCGGAATGAGCAGTTCTTC. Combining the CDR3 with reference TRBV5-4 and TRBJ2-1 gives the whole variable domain ETGVTQSPTHLIKTRGQQVTLRCSSQSGHNTVSWYQQALGQGPQFIFQYYREEENGRGNFPPRFSGLQFPNYSSELNVNALELDDSALYLCASSLQREGRNEQFFGPGTRLTVL.

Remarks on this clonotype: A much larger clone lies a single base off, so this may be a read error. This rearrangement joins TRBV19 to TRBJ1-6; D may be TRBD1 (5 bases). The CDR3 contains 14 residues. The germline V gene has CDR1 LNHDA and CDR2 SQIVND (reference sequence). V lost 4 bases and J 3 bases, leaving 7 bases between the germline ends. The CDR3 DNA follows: TGTGCCAGTAGTAGGGACGACTATAATTCACCCCTCCACTTT. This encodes CASSRDDYNSPLHF.

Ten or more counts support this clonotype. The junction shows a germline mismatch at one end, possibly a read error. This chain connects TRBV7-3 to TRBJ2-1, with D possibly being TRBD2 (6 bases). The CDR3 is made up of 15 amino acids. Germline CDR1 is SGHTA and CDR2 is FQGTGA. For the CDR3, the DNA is TGTGCCAGCAGCTTATCCGGGAGCTCCCACAATGAGCAGTTCTTC. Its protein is CASSLSGSSHNEQFF.

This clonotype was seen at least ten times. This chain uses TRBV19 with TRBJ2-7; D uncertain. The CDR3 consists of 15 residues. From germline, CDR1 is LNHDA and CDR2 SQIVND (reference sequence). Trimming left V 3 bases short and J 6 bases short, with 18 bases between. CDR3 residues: CASSISQSSATEQYF. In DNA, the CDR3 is TGTGCCAGTAGTATCTCCCAATCATCGGCGACCGAGCAGTACTTC. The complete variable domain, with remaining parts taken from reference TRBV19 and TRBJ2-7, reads DGGITQSPKYLFRKEGQNVTLSCEQNLNHDAMYWYRQDPGQGLRLIYYSQIVNDFQKGDIAEGYSVSREKKESFPLTVTSAQKNPTAFYLCASSISQSSATEQYFGPGTRLTVT.

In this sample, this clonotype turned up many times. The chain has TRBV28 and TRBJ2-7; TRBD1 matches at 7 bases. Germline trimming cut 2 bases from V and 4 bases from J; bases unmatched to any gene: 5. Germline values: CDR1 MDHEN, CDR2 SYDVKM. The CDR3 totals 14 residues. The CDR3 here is CASSLIVQGYEQYF. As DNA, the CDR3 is TGTGCCAGCAGTTTAATCGTACAGGGGTACGAGCAGTACTTC.

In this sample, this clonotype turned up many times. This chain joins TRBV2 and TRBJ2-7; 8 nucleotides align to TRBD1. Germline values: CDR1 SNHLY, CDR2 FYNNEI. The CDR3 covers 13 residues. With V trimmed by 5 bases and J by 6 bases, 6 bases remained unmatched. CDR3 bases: TGTGCCAGCAGTACGGACAGGGTGGCCGAGCAGTACTTC. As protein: CASSTDRVAEQYF.

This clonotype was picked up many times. CDR3 sequence reads: CASSRTSGSYNEQFF. The CDR3 DNA reads as TGTGCCAGCAGTCGGACTAGCGGATCCTACAATGAGCAGTTCTTC. The chain has TRBV12-3 or TRBV12-4 and TRBJ2-1, with TRBD2 matching over 10 bases. The CDR3 covers 15 residues. V gave up 5 bases and J gave up 1 base; unmatched junction bases: 2.

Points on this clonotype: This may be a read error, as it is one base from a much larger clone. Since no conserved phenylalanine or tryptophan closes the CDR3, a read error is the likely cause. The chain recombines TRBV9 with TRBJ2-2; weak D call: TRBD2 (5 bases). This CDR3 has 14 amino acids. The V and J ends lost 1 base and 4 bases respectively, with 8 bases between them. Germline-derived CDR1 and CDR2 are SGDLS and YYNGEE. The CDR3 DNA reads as TGTGCCAGCAGCGTAAGAGCGGTCACCGGGGAGCTGTTTGTT. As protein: CASSVRAVTGELFV.

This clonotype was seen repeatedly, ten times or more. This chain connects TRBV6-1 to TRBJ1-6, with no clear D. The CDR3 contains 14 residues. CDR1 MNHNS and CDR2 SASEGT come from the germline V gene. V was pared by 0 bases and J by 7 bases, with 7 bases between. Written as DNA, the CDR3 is TGTGCCAGCAGTGAAGCCTATACAAATTCACCCCTCCACTTT. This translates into CASSEAYTNSPLHF.

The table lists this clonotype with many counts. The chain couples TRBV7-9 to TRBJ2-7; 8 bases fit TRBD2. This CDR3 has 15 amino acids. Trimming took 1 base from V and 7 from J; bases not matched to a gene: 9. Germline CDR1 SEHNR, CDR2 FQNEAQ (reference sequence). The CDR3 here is CASSLGSGAVGEQYF. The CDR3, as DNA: TGTGCCAGCAGCTTAGGTAGCGGGGCCGTGGGGGAGCAGTACTTC.

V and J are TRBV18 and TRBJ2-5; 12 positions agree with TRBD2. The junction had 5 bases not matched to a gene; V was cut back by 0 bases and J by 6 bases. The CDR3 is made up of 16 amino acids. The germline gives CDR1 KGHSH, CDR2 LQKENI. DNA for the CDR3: TGTGCCAGCTCACCACCGAGGACTAGCGGGACACAGACCCAGTACTTC. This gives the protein CASSPPRTSGTQTQYF.

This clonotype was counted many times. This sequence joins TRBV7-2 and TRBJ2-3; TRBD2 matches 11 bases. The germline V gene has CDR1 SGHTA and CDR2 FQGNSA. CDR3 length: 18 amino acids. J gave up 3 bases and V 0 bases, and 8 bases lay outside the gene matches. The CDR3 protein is CASSLARRGLAGTDTQYF. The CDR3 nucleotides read TGTGCCAGCAGCTTAGCGCGGAGAGGACTAGCGGGTACAGATACGCAGTATTTT.

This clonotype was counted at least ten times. CDR3 nucleotide sequence: TGTGCCAGCAGCTTGGCTATGGGACTTCTTTCCTCTGGGGCCAACGTCCTGACTTTC. The encoded protein is CASSLAMGLLSSGANVLTF. The chain links TRBV5-6 to TRBJ2-6, with D maybe TRBD2 (6 bases). V was shortened by 0 bases and J by 0 bases, with 16 bases between the two germline ends. CDR1 is SGHDT, CDR2 YYEEEE, per germline. The CDR3 sequence is 19 residues long.

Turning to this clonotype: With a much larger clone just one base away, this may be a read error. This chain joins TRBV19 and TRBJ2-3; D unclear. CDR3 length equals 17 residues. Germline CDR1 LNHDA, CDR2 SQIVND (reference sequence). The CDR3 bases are TGTGCCAGTAGTAAGTCTATTGAACGGAGCCTCACAGATACGCGGTATTTT. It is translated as CASSKSIERSLTDTRYF.

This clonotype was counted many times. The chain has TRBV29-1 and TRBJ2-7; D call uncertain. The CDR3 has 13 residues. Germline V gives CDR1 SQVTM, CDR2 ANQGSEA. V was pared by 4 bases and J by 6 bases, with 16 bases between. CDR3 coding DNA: TGCAGCGTTGGATTCGCTGGAAGAGGCGAGCAGTACTTC. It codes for CSVGFAGRGEQYF.

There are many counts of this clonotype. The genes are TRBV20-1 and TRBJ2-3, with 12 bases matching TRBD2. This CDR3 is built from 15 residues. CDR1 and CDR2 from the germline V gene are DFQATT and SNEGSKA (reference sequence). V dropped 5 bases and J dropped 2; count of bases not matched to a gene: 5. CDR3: CSAQGLAGNTDTQYF. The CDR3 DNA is TGCAGTGCTCAAGGACTAGCGGGAAACACAGATACGCAGTATTTT.

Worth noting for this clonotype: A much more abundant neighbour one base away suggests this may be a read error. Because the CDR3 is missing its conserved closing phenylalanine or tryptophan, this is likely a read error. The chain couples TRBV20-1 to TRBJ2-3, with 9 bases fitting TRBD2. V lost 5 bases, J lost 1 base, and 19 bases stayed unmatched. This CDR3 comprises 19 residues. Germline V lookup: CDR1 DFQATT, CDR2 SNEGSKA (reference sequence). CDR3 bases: TGCAGTGCTGAAGGAGCCGGGACTAGCTTCCTCCTTGGCACAGATACGCAGTATCTT. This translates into CSAEGAGTSFLLGTDTQYL.

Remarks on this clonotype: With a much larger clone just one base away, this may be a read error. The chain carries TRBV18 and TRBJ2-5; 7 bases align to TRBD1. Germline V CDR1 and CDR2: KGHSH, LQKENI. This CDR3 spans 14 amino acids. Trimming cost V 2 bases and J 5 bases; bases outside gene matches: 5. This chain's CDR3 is CASSPKTGWETQYF. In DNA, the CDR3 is TGTGCCAGCTCACCAAAGACAGGGTGGGAGACCCAGTACTTC. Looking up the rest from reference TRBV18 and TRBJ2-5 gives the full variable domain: NAGVMQNPRHLVRRRGQEARLRCSPMKGHSHVYWYRQLPEEGLKFMVYLQKENIIDESGMPKERFSAEFPKEGPSILRIQQVVRGDSAAYFCASSPKTGWETQYFGPGTRLLVL.

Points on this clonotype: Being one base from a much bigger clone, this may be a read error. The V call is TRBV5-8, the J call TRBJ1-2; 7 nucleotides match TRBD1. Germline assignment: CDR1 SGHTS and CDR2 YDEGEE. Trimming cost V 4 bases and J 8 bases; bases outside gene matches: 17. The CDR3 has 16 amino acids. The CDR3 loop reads CASSRQTAPGTDGYTF. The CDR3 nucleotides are TGTGCCAGCAGCCGTCAAACGGCCCCGGGGACAGACGGCTACACCTTC.